Listed here are 2 T cell receptor beta chains from one sample, sequenced in a study of shared clonotypes between healthy human individuals. Sequencing was performed with immunoSEQ multiplex PCR; in TCRdb, only in-frame clones are kept and a portion is missing. Of some 1.5 million clones listed, approximately 98% are singletons. Specimen: naive CD4+ T cells sorted from blood. Subset described: CD45RA+ positively selected. Receptors were obtained from a man aged 25 to 45 in good health.

The count of this clone is one. V gene TRBV2 combines with J gene TRBJ2-7; 8 nucleotides line up with TRBD1. This CDR3 region has 14 residues. Losses at the gene ends were 6 bases for V and 0 bases for J; bases not matched to a gene: 4. From germline, CDR1 is SNHLY and CDR2 FYNNEI. The CDR3, as DNA: TGTGCCAGCAGCGGTCAGGGGGCCTCCTACGAGCAGTACTTC. Amino acids: CASSGQGASYEQYF.

This clone came up once. This chain connects TRBV2 to TRBJ2-1; TRBD1 might be the D (6 bases). The V and J ends lost 6 bases and 8 bases respectively, with 11 bases between them. This CDR3 region has 12 residues. The germline V gene encodes CDR1 SNHLY and CDR2 FYNNEI. CDR3 residues: CASRGTSHEQFF. CDR3 DNA sequence: TGTGCCAGCAGAGGGACAAGTCATGAGCAGTTCTTC.